Listed below are T cell receptor beta chains from one sample, sequenced in a study of neurological immune-mediated disorders. TCRdb re-derived calls from the 5' RACE reads in MiXCR, one entry per CDR3 protein. The sample includes roughly 100,000 distinct CDR3 sequences, 10% to 14% of them seen just once. Sequencing was performed on PBMCs. These TCRs come from a female donor with HTLV-1-associated myelopathy (HAM/TSP). The CDR3 runs from the conserved cysteine through the conserved F or W. A D gene is named only where the DNA matches it firmly. For some rows the clone size is stated as once, few or many, or as a class when expanded; others skip it.

v_gene	j_gene	d_gene	abundance	CDR3aa	CDR3nt
TRBV3-1	TRBJ2-7	-	many	CASSQWGGTVTSYEQYF	TGTGCCAGCAGCCAATGGGGCGGGACAGTGACCTCCTACGAGCAGTACTTC
TRBV6-5	TRBJ2-7	-	many	CASSRNRDIGGYEQYF	TGTGCCAGCAGTAGAAACCGGGACATCGGGGGGTACGAGCAGTACTTC
TRBV5-4	TRBJ2-1	TRBD1	many	CASSQITQGQGSIIEQFF	TGTGCCAGCAGTCAAATTACTCAGGGACAGGGTAGTATTATTGAGCAGTTCTTC
TRBV5-1	TRBJ1-1	-	many	CASGNPNTEAFF	TGCGCCAGCGGGAACCCGAACACTGAAGCTTTCTTT
TRBV28	TRBJ2-7	-	many	CASSLYTGEQYF	TGTGCCAGCAGTTTATACACGGGAGAGCAGTACTTC
TRBV18	TRBJ2-3	TRBD2	-	CASSGTTSTDTQYF	TGTGCCAGCTCCGGGACTACTTCCACAGATACGCAGTATTTT
TRBV11-2	TRBJ1-1	-	few	CASSLTKGVKNTEAFF	TGTGCCAGCAGCTTAACGAAAGGGGTGAAGAACACTGAAGCTTTCTTT
TRBV20-1	TRBJ1-6	TRBD1	many	CSASWDRKNSPLHF	TGCAGTGCTAGTTGGGACAGGAAGAATTCACCCCTCCACTTT
TRBV20-1	TRBJ2-3	TRBD1	many	CSALKGQGADTQYF	TGCAGTGCTTTGAAGGGACAGGGTGCAGATACGCAGTATTTT
TRBV20-1	TRBJ2-3	TRBD2	many	CSAHGAGEADTQYF	TGCAGTGCCCACGGGGCGGGGGAGGCAGATACGCAGTATTTT
TRBV12-3/TRBV12-4	TRBJ1-1	-	many	CASSPTANTEAFF	TGTGCCAGCAGTCCGACCGCAAACACTGAAGCTTTCTTT
TRBV2	TRBJ2-7	-	many	CASSEPDRTDRSSSYEQYF	TGTGCCAGCAGTGAACCGGACCGGACCGACCGAAGTAGCTCCTACGAGCAGTACTTC
TRBV24-1	TRBJ2-1	-	few	CATSDGSIGDEQFF	TGTGCCACCTCGGACGGTTCAATTGGGGATGAGCAGTTCTTC
TRBV12-3/TRBV12-4	TRBJ2-1	-	many	CASRWKPGSYNEQFF	TGTGCCAGCAGGTGGAAACCCGGTTCGTACAATGAGCAGTTCTTC
TRBV21-1	TRBJ1-3	-	many	CASSKEGGPSSGNTIYF	TGTGCCAGCAGCAAAGAGGGGGGGCCGAGCTCTGGAAACACCATATATTTT
TRBV20-1	TRBJ2-7	TRBD1	many	CSARDLDRGQEQYF	TGCAGTGCTAGAGATCTGGACAGGGGGCAAGAGCAGTACTTC
TRBV5-6	TRBJ2-3	-	many	CASSLAFGETQYF	TGTGCCAGCAGCTTGGCTTTCGGAGAAACGCAGTATTTT
TRBV20-1	TRBJ2-7	TRBD1	-	CGAEAGTDYEQYF	TGCGGTGCCGAGGCTGGGACAGACTACGAGCAGTACTTC
TRBV7-2	TRBJ2-3	-	many	CASSLWGADTQYF	TGTGCCAGCAGCCTCTGGGGGGCAGATACGCAGTATTTT
TRBV2	TRBJ2-2	-	many	CATPRADMNTGELFF	TGTGCCACCCCGAGGGCAGATATGAACACCGGGGAGCTGTTTTTT
TRBV5-1	TRBJ2-5	-	few	CASSLAPGYQETQYF	TGCGCCAGCAGCTTGGCTCCGGGATACCAAGAGACCCAGTACTTC
TRBV5-1	TRBJ2-2	TRBD2	many	CASSRGDTGELFF	TGCGCCAGCTCCCGGGGGGACACCGGGGAGCTGTTTTTT
TRBV6-6	TRBJ1-1	-	-	CASSQRAGRSTEAFF	TGTGCCAGCAGTCAAAGAGCGGGGAGGAGCACTGAAGCTTTCTTT
TRBV6-5	TRBJ2-7	-	-	CASSYSEGYEQYF	TGTGCCAGCAGTTACAGTGAGGGGTACGAGCAGTACTTC
TRBV5-1	TRBJ2-3	-	few	CASSFVADPDTQYF	TGCGCCAGCAGCTTTGTCGCCGACCCAGATACGCAGTATTTT
TRBV5-1	TRBJ2-3	-	many	CASSFLGFTDTQYF	TGCGCCAGCAGCTTTTTGGGTTTTACAGATACGCAGTATTTT
TRBV11-2	TRBJ2-3	-	many	CASSLVAASTDTQYF	TGTGCCAGCAGCTTAGTGGCTGCTAGCACAGATACGCAGTATTTT